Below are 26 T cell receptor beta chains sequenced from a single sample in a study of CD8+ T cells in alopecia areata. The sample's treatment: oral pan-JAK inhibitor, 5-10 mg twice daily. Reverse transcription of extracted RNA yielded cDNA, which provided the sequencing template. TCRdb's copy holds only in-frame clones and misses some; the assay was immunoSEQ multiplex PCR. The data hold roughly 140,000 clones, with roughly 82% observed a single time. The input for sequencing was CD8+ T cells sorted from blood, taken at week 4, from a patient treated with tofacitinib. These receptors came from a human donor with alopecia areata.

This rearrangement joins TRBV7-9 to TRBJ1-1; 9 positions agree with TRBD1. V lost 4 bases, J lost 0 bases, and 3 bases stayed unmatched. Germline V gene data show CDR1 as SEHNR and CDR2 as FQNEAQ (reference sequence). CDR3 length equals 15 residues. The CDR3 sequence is CASSSRQGVNTEAFF. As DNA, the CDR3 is TGTGCCAGCAGCTCTCGACAGGGGGTGAACACTGAAGCTTTCTTT.

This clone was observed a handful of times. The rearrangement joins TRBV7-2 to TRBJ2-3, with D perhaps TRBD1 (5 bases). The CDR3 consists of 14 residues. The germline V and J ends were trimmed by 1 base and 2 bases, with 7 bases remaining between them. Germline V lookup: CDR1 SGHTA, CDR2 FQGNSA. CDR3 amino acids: CASSLVGDTDTQYF. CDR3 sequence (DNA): TGTGCCAGCAGCTTAGTAGGGGACACAGATACGCAGTATTTT.

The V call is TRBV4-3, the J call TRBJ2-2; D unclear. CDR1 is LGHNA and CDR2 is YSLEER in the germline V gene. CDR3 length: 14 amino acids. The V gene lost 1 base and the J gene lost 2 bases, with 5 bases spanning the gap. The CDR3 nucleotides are TGCGCCAGCAGCCAAGCCGGAAACACCGGGGAGCTGTTTTTT. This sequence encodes CASSQAGNTGELFF.

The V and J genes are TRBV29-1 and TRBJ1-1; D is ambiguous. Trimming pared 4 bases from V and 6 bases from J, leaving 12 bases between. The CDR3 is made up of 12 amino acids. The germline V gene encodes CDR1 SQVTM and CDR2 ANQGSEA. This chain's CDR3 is CSVVSPAAEAFF. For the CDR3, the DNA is TGCAGCGTTGTTTCCCCGGCGGCTGAAGCTTTCTTT.

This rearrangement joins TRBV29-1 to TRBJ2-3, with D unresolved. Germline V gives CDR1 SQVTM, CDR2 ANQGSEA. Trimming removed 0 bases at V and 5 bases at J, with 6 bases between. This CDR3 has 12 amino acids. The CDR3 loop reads CSVEEGLDTQYF. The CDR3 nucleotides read TGCAGCGTTGAAGAGGGATTAGATACGCAGTATTTT.

CDR3 sequence: CASSRGSSYNSPLHF. DNA for the CDR3: TGTGCCAGCAGCCGGGGTAGCTCCTATAATTCACCCCTCCACTTT. The genes are TRBV7-9 and TRBJ1-6; no reliable D call. The germline V gene has CDR1 SEHNR and CDR2 FQNEAQ (reference sequence). The CDR3 extends over 15 amino acids. Trimming removed 5 bases from V and 0 bases from J, with 8 bases in between.

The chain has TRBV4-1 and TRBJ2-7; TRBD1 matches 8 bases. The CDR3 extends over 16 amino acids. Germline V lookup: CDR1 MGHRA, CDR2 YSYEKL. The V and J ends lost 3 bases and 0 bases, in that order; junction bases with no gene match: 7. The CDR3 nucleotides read TGCGCCAGCAGCCAGCGACAGGGGAGTGTCTCCTACGAGCAGTACTTC. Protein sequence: CASSQRQGSVSYEQYF.

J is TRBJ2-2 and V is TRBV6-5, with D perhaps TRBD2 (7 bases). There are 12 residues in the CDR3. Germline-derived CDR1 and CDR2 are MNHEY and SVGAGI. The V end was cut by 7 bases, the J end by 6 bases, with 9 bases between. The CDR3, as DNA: TGTGCCAGCACCGGGGGGCCCGGGGAGCTGTTTTTT. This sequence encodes CASTGGPGELFF.

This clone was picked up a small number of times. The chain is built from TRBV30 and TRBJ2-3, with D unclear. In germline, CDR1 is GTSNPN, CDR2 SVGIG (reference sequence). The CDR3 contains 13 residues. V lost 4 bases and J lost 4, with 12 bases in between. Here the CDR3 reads CAWNTIGPDTQYF. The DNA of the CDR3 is TGTGCCTGGAACACAATAGGGCCAGATACGCAGTATTTT.

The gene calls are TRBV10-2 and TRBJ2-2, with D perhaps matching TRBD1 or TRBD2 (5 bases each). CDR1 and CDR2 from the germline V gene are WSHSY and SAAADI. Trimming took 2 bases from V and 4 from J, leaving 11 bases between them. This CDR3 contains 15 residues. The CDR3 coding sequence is TGCGCCAGCAGTGAGGAGGGGTTGCGCACCGGGGAGCTGTTTTTT. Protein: CASSEEGLRTGELFF.

CDR3: CASSFRRQGAYEQYF. CDR3 nucleotide sequence: TGTGCCAGCAGCTTTCGTCGACAGGGGGCCTACGAGCAGTACTTC. This chain links TRBV5-6 with TRBJ2-7; TRBD1 matches at 9 bases. The CDR3 contains 15 residues. V shed 2 bases, J shed 2 bases, and the junction held 5 bases outside the gene matches. The V gene's germline CDR1 is SGHDT and CDR2 YYEEEE.

Here the CDR3 reads CASSPNRGGNQPQHF. In DNA form, the CDR3 reads TGTGCCAGTAGTCCAAACAGGGGCGGCAATCAGCCCCAGCATTTT. The V call is TRBV19, the J call TRBJ1-5, with TRBD1 matching over 7 bases. The CDR3 runs to 15 residues. Germline V gene sequence: CDR1 LNHDA, CDR2 SQIVND (reference sequence). V lost 5 bases and J lost 2; bases outside the gene matches: 6.

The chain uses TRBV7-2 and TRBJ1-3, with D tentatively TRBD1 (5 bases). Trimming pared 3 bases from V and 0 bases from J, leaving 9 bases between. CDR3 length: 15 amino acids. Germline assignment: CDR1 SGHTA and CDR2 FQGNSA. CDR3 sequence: CASSFREPSGNTIYF. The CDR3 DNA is TGTGCCAGCAGCTTCAGGGAACCCTCTGGAAACACCATATATTTT.

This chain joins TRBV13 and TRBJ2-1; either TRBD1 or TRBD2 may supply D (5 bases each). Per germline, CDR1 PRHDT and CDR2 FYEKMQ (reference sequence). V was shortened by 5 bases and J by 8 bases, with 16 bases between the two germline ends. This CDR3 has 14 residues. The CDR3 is CASSPTGRGHEQFF. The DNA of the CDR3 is TGTGCCAGCAGCCCCACGGGAAGGGGACATGAGCAGTTCTTC.

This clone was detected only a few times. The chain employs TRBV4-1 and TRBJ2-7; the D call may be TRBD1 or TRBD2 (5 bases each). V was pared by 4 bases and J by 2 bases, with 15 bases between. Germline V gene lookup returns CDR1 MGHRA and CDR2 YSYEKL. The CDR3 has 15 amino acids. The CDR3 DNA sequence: TGCGCCAGCAGCCTTTCCGGGGACGGGACCTACGAGCAGTACTTC. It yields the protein CASSLSGDGTYEQYF.

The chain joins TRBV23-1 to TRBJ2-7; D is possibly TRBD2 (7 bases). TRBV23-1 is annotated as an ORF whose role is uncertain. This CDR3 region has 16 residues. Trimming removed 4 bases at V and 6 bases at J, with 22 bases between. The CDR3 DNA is TGCGCCAGCAGTCTGGGGGGGATGGGGGCGAGAGGCGAGCAGTACTTC. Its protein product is CASSLGGMGARGEQYF.

CDR3 protein: CASGKDRGQEAFF. The CDR3 bases are TGTGCTAGTGGTAAAGACAGGGGGCAGGAAGCTTTCTTT. The rearrangement links TRBV12-5 to TRBJ1-1; 10 nucleotides agree with TRBD1. Trimming took 5 bases from V and 8 from J; bases not matched to a gene: 5. Germline V gene sequence: CDR1 LGHNT, CDR2 FRNRAP. The CDR3 extends over 13 amino acids.

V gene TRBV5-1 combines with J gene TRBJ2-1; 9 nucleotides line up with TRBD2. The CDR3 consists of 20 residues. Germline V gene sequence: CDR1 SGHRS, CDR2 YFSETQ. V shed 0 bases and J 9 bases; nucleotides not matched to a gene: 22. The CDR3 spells CASSLGPLRGGYPGLPEQFF. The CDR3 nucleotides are TGCGCCAGCAGCTTGGGCCCCTTGCGGGGGGGATACCCCGGTTTGCCTGAGCAGTTCTTC. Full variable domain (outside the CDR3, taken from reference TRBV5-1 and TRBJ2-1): KAGVTQTPRYLIKTRGQQVTLSCSPISGHRSVSWYQQTPGQGLQFLFEYFSETQRNKGNFPGRFSGRQFSNSRSEMNVSTLELGDSALYLCASSLGPLRGGYPGLPEQFFGPGTRLTVL.

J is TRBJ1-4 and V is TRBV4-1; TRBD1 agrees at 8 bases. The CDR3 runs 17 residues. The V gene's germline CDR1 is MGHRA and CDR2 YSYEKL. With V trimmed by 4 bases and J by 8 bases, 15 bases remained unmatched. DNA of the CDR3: TGCGCCAGCAGCCTGAAAGTCGGGCAGGGGGCTTGGGAAAAACTGTTTTTT. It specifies CASSLKVGQGAWEKLFF.

The CDR3 DNA is TGCGCCAGCAGCTTGAGAGGGGTCGACGGCTACACCTTC. Amino acid sequence: CASSLRGVDGYTF. The chain is built from TRBV5-1 and TRBJ1-2, with D perhaps TRBD1 (5 bases). Looked up from germline, CDR1 is SGHRS and CDR2 is YFSETQ. V was clipped by 1 base and J by 8 bases, with 12 bases between them. This CDR3 spans 13 amino acids.

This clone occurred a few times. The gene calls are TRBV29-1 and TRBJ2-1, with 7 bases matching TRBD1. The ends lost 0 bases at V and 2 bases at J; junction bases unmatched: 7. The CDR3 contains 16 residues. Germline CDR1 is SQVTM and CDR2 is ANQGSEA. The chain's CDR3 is CSVEDLKGATYNEQFF. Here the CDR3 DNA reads TGCAGCGTTGAAGATCTTAAGGGGGCCACCTACAATGAGCAGTTCTTC.

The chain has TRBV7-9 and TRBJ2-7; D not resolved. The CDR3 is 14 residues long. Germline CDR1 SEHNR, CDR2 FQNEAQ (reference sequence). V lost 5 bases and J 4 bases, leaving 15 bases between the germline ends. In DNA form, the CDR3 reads TGTGCCAGCAGCCAACCGACACGCGCTTACGAGCAGTACTTC. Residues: CASSQPTRAYEQYF.

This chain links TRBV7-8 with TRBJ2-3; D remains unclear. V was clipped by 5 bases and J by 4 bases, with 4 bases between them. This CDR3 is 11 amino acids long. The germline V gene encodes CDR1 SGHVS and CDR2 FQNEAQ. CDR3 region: CASSTPDTQYF. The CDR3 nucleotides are TGTGCCAGCAGCACGCCAGATACGCAGTATTTT.

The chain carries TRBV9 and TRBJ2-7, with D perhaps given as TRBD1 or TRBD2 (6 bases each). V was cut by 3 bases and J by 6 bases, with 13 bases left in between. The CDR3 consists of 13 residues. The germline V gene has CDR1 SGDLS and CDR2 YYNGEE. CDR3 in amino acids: CASSGGTKAEQYF. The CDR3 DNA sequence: TGTGCCAGCAGCGGCGGGACAAAAGCCGAGCAGTACTTC.

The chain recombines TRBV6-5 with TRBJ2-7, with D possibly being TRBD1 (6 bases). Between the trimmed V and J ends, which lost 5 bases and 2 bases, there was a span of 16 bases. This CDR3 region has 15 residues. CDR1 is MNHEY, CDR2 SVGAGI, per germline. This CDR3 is CASSAGTQQTYEQYF. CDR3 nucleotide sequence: TGTGCCAGCAGTGCCGGGACACAACAGACCTACGAGCAGTACTTC.

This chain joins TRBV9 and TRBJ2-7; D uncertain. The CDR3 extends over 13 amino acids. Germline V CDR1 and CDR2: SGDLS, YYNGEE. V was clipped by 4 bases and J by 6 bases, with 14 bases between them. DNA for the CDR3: TGTGCCAGCAGCCCTACCCCGGCCTCCGAGCAGTACTTC. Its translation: CASSPTPASEQYF.